This passage covers 29 T cell receptor beta chains from one sample sequenced in a study of graft-versus-host responses after intestinal transplantation. Their target antigens are unknown. TCRdb's copy holds only in-frame clones and misses some; the assay was immunoSEQ multiplex PCR. Of roughly 100,000 clones in the sample, roughly nine tenths were seen once. The sample was unstimulated CD4+ T cells sorted from spleen or lymph node cells, taken before intestinal transplant. Receptors were obtained from a human donor who received an intestinal transplant.

In its sample, this clone was seen once. The chain is built from TRBV28 and TRBJ2-3; 10 bases are a match to TRBD2. V lost 4 bases, J lost 3 bases, and 10 bases stayed unmatched. Germline values: CDR1 MDHEN, CDR2 SYDVKM. CDR3 length: 17 amino acids. CDR3 in DNA: TGTGCCAGCAGTTCACCTTCGGGTAGCGGGAGGACAGATACGCAGTATTTT. Protein sequence: CASSSPSGSGRTDTQYF.

The chain recombines TRBV20-1 with TRBJ1-5, with TRBD1 matching 7 bases. CDR1 and CDR2 from the germline V gene are DFQATT and SNEGSKA (reference sequence). The CDR3 covers 11 residues. V lost 7 bases and J lost 5; bases outside the gene matches: 2. For the CDR3, the DNA is TGCAGTGTAGGGGGCGATCAGCCCCAGCATTTT. This sequence encodes CSVGGDQPQHF.

The chain joins TRBV28 to TRBJ2-1; TRBD2 matches at 7 bases. The CDR3 is 12 amino acids. Germline loops: CDR1 MDHEN, CDR2 SYDVKM. J lost 15 bases, V lost 5 bases, and 10 bases had no gene match. As DNA, the CDR3 is TGTGCCAGCAGTGGGGGACTAACGGGGCGGTTCTTC. Translated, it gives CASSGGLTGRFF.

This clone was picked up one time. This chain uses TRBV7-9 with TRBJ1-5; D is possibly TRBD1 (6 bases). V gave up 1 base and J gave up 8 bases, with 15 bases separating them. In germline, CDR1 is SEHNR, CDR2 FQNEAQ (reference sequence). This CDR3 is built from 15 residues. The CDR3 reads CASSLEGVEGKPQHF. For the CDR3, the DNA is TGTGCCAGCAGCTTAGAGGGGGTTGAGGGTAAGCCCCAGCATTTT.

This chain uses TRBV11-2 with TRBJ2-1; D is ambiguous. Trimming cost V 1 base and J 4 bases, with 17 bases left between them. The germline gives CDR1 SGHAT, CDR2 FQNNGV. There are 17 residues in the CDR3. CDR3 nucleotides: TGTGCCAGCAGCTTAGTAGTGGGGTCCGGTCTTTACAATGAGCAGTTCTTC. This gives the protein CASSLVVGSGLYNEQFF.

This chain joins TRBV19 and TRBJ2-7; D gene unclear. CDR1 and CDR2 from the germline V gene are LNHDA and SQIVND (reference sequence). The CDR3 covers 14 residues. V was trimmed by 3 bases and J by 2 bases, leaving 11 bases between them. Here the CDR3 reads CASSIRVYAYEQYF. DNA of the CDR3: TGTGCCAGTAGTATTAGGGTCTATGCCTACGAGCAGTACTTC. Looking up the rest from reference TRBV19 and TRBJ2-7 gives the full variable domain: DGGITQSPKYLFRKEGQNVTLSCEQNLNHDAMYWYRQDPGQGLRLIYYSQIVNDFQKGDIAEGYSVSREKKESFPLTVTSAQKNPTAFYLCASSIRVYAYEQYFGPGTRLTVT.

The gene calls are TRBV14 and TRBJ1-2; D may be TRBD1 (6 bases). The CDR3 covers 13 residues. Trimming shortened V by 1 base and J by 8 bases, and 11 bases separated the two germline ends. CDR1 is SGHDN and CDR2 is FVKESK in the germline V gene. The CDR3 nucleotides are TGTGCCAGCAGCCAAGCGCGGGGGCGAGGCTACACCTTC. It translates to CASSQARGRGYTF.

The DNA of the CDR3 is TGTGCCAGCAGTGAGTCGCGCAATCAGCCCCAGCATTTT. Protein sequence: CASSESRNQPQHF. The V gene is TRBV6-6, the J gene TRBJ1-5; D not certain. V gave up 5 bases and J gave up 2 bases, with 7 bases separating them. The length of the CDR3 is 13 residues. Germline CDR1 is MNHNY and CDR2 is SVGAGI (reference sequence).

V and J are TRBV6-6 and TRBJ1-2; TRBD1 is a possible D gene (5 bases). The CDR3 sequence is 13 residues long. Per the germline V gene, CDR1 is MNHNY and CDR2 is SVGAGI (reference sequence). Trimming removed 5 bases at V and 7 bases at J, with 14 bases between. Here the CDR3 DNA reads TGTGCCAGCAGTAACCAGGGATCTGCTGGCTACACCTTC. This translates into CASSNQGSAGYTF.

The V call is TRBV5-1, the J call TRBJ1-1; no clear D gene. Germline CDR1 reads SGHRS; CDR2 reads YFSETQ. The CDR3 totals 14 residues. The V end was cut by 3 bases, the J end by 6 bases, with 15 bases between. The CDR3: CASSWSGFDAEAFF. Written as DNA, the CDR3 is TGCGCCAGCAGCTGGAGTGGGTTCGACGCTGAAGCTTTCTTT.

The chain links TRBV27 to TRBJ1-2; D is unresolved. From germline, CDR1 is MNHEY and CDR2 SMNVEV (reference sequence). The V and J ends lost 5 bases and 3 bases respectively, with 10 bases between them. This CDR3 contains 13 residues. The CDR3 here is CASSRTEYYGYTF. Here the CDR3 DNA reads TGTGCCAGCAGTCGGACCGAATACTATGGCTACACCTTC.

Only a few counts were recorded for this clone. V gene TRBV9 combines with J gene TRBJ2-2; the D gene is possibly TRBD1 (6 bases). The germline gives CDR1 SGDLS, CDR2 YYNGEE. V was clipped by 2 bases and J by 1 base, with 9 bases between them. The CDR3 contains 15 residues. This CDR3 reads CASSVGTWNTGELFF. In nucleotides, the CDR3 is TGTGCCAGCAGCGTTGGGACATGGAACACCGGGGAGCTGTTTTTT.

The V and J genes are TRBV19 and TRBJ2-2; D might be TRBD2 (7 bases). Trimming cost V 7 bases and J 5 bases, with 20 bases left between them. The germline V gene encodes CDR1 LNHDA and CDR2 SQIVND (reference sequence). This CDR3 contains 16 residues. CDR3 nucleotides: TGTGCCAGTACCCCGGGGGCTAGCGGATATACCGGGGAGCTGTTTTTT. Its protein product is CASTPGASGYTGELFF.

This rearrangement joins TRBV13 to TRBJ2-2; D uncertain. CDR1 and CDR2 (germline): PRHDT, FYEKMQ (reference sequence). Trimming took off 0 bases at V and 0 bases at J, with 8 bases between the two ends. The CDR3 sequence is 16 residues long. CDR3 bases: TGTGCCAGCAGCTTAGGGTTCCAGGCGAACACCGGGGAGCTGTTTTTT. This translates into CASSLGFQANTGELFF. The full variable domain, with the rest looked up from reference TRBV13 and TRBJ2-2, is AAGVIQSPRHLIKEKRETATLKCYPIPRHDTVYWYQQGPGQDPQFLISFYEKMQSDKGSIPDRFSAQQFSDYHSELNMSSLELGDSALYFCASSLGFQANTGELFFGEGSRLTVL.

J is TRBJ1-2 and V is TRBV2; TRBD1 is a possible D gene (6 bases). The CDR3 runs 12 residues. CDR1 is SNHLY, CDR2 FYNNEI, per germline. V lost 8 bases and J lost 10, with 17 bases in between. The CDR3 sequence: CASGARGSPYTF. CDR3 sequence (DNA): TGTGCCAGCGGAGCCAGGGGTTCCCCCTACACCTTC.

The V and J genes are TRBV19 and TRBJ2-5; maybe TRBD2 (7 bases). Germline V gene sequence: CDR1 LNHDA, CDR2 SQIVND (reference sequence). Trimming took 4 bases from V and 4 from J, leaving 13 bases between them. The CDR3 is made up of 14 amino acids. CDR3 region: CASSSSGGGETQYF. In DNA form, the CDR3 reads TGTGCCAGTAGTAGTTCGGGGGGCGGAGAGACCCAGTACTTC.

This rearrangement joins TRBV5-1 to TRBJ1-3, with D hard to call. The CDR3 is made up of 13 amino acids. With 8 bases removed from V and 2 bases from J, the gap between germline ends came to 11 bases. In germline, CDR1 is SGHRS, CDR2 YFSETQ. This chain's CDR3 is CASRGVTGNTIYF. The CDR3 bases are TGCGCCAGTCGTGGGGTAACTGGAAACACCATATATTTT.

The rearrangement uses TRBV18 and TRBJ1-1, with TRBD1 matching over 7 bases. CDR1 and CDR2 from the germline V gene are KGHSH and LQKENI. CDR3 length: 16 residues. J lost 6 bases, V lost 6 bases, and 16 bases had no gene match. The CDR3 DNA follows: TGTGCCAGCTCCCGTGGGCAGACAGGGTTAGGGGCTGAAGCTTTCTTT. As protein: CASSRGQTGLGAEAFF. Variable domain in full (rest from reference TRBV18 and TRBJ1-1): NAGVMQNPRHLVRRRGQEARLRCSPMKGHSHVYWYRQLPEEGLKFMVYLQKENIIDESGMPKERFSAEFPKEGPSILRIQQVVRGDSAAYFCASSRGQTGLGAEAFFGQGTRLTVV.

In DNA form, the CDR3 reads TGTGCCAGCAGCAGAGACACCTCCTACGAGCAGTACTTC. Protein: CASSRDTSYEQYF. The rearrangement links TRBV21-1 to TRBJ2-7; TRBD1 reflects the table's D call only, with no check against the DNA. TRBV21-1 represents a pseudogene. This CDR3 has 13 residues.

The chain combines TRBV19 with TRBJ1-1, with a weak D call TRBD1 (6 bases). V gave up 7 bases and J gave up 5 bases, with 17 bases separating them. The CDR3 totals 14 residues. Germline values: CDR1 LNHDA, CDR2 SQIVND (reference sequence). CDR3 region: CASTIAQRGTEAFF. CDR3 DNA: TGTGCCAGTACAATAGCACAAAGGGGGACTGAAGCTTTCTTT. Together with reference TRBV19 and TRBJ1-1, the CDR3 gives the full variable domain: DGGITQSPKYLFRKEGQNVTLSCEQNLNHDAMYWYRQDPGQGLRLIYYSQIVNDFQKGDIAEGYSVSREKKESFPLTVTSAQKNPTAFYLCASTIAQRGTEAFFGQGTRLTVV.

The genes are TRBV5-5 and TRBJ2-7; 10 bases are shared with TRBD1. In germline, CDR1 is SGHKS, CDR2 YYEKEE (reference sequence). V lost 0 bases, J lost 1 base, and 4 bases stayed unmatched. This CDR3 has 16 amino acids. CDR3 loop: CASSLAGTGESYEQYF. CDR3 nucleotide sequence: TGTGCCAGCAGCTTGGCCGGGACAGGGGAGTCCTACGAGCAGTACTTC.

This chain uses TRBV5-1 with TRBJ2-5, with D perhaps assigned TRBD1 or TRBD2 (7 bases each). With 4 bases removed from V and 8 bases from J, the gap between germline ends came to 21 bases. This CDR3 is built from 15 residues. Germline loops: CDR1 SGHRS, CDR2 YFSETQ. The CDR3: CASSPLQGGAVTQYF. The CDR3, as DNA: TGCGCCAGCAGCCCCCTCCAGGGGGGGGCCGTAACCCAGTACTTC.

The chain is built from TRBV29-1 and TRBJ1-2; no reliable D call. This CDR3 has 11 residues. Trimming removed 2 bases from V and 4 bases from J, with 5 bases in between. CDR1 and CDR2 from the germline V gene are SQVTM and ANQGSEA. CDR3 amino acids: CSVEQLYGYTF. In DNA, the CDR3 is TGCAGCGTTGAACAGCTCTATGGCTACACCTTC.

This chain links TRBV6-1 with TRBJ2-3; D gene uncertain. This CDR3 has 15 residues. Trimming removed 0 bases from V and 5 bases from J, with 12 bases in between. The germline V gene encodes CDR1 MNHNS and CDR2 SASEGT. CDR3 bases: TGTGCCAGCAGTGAAGCCAGATATATCCTAGATACGCAGTATTTT. This encodes CASSEARYILDTQYF.

This clone was seen more than once but under ten times. This chain connects TRBV6-5 to TRBJ2-7, with D possibly being TRBD2 (6 bases). The CDR3 has 13 residues. Trimming removed 3 bases at V and 7 bases at J, with 13 bases between. CDR1 MNHEY and CDR2 SVGAGI come from the germline V gene. This CDR3 reads CASSYAGRREQYF. The DNA of the CDR3 is TGTGCCAGCAGTTATGCGGGACGCAGGGAGCAGTACTTC.

This chain connects TRBV6-4 to TRBJ1-5, with a possible D match to TRBD1 (6 bases). Germline values: CDR1 MRHNA, CDR2 SNTAGT. Trimming cost V 2 bases and J 0 bases, with 14 bases left between them. The CDR3 has 17 residues. The CDR3: CASSDPDSAYSNQPQHF. CDR3 bases: TGTGCCAGCAGTGACCCGGACAGCGCCTATAGCAATCAGCCCCAGCATTTT.

V gene TRBV6-5 combines with J gene TRBJ2-3; possible D gene TRBD1, 5 bases. Germline V gene data show CDR1 as MNHEY and CDR2 as SVGAGI. Trimming stripped 0 bases from V and 3 bases from J, with 10 bases between. CDR3 size: 15 residues. The CDR3 is CASSYSPGSTDTQYF. In DNA form, the CDR3 reads TGTGCCAGCAGTTACTCGCCAGGGTCAACAGATACGCAGTATTTT.

CDR3 DNA sequence: TGTGCCATCAGGGAGACAGGGTCTGAAGCTTTCTTT. Translating it yields CAIRETGSEAFF. The rearrangement joins TRBV10-3 to TRBJ1-1; 7 positions match TRBD1. From germline, CDR1 is ENHRY and CDR2 SYGVKD. This CDR3 is built from 12 residues. Germline trimming cut 6 bases from V and 6 bases from J; bases unmatched to any gene: 4.

This chain joins TRBV18 and TRBJ1-2, with D possibly TRBD1 on 6 matching bases. The CDR3 sequence is 14 residues long. With 3 bases removed from V and 4 bases from J, the gap between germline ends came to 12 bases. CDR1 is KGHSH and CDR2 is LQKENI in the germline V gene. CDR3 DNA sequence: TGTGCCAGCTCACCCAACAGGGATGGCTATGGCTACACCTTC. Residues: CASSPNRDGYGYTF.